This T cell receptor (beta chain) emerged from a study of T cell responses to AZD1222 COVID-19 vaccine. Whole-study results and caveats: Among vaccine-associated CD4 TCRs, coverage spanned spike, with dominance at 160-218 and 743-854.

Clones were sequenced by immunoSEQ multiplex PCR, and TCRdb holds only the in-frame ones, with some missing. Here the sample spans fewer than 150,000 clones, 90% being singletons. The CDR3 is 14 residues long. Germline-derived CDR1 and CDR2 are SQVTM and ANQGSEA. V was trimmed by 5 bases and J by 7 bases, leaving 20 bases between them. To note about this clone: Its specificity is not known.

The rearrangement uses TRBV29-1 and TRBJ1-1; unclear D gene. The TCR comes from an adult in good health. Sequencing was performed on peripheral blood, taken on day 0 of AZD1222 vaccination. The CDR3, as DNA: TGCAGCGTTCGAGAAACAGCCAGTTCCGATGAAGCTTTCTTT. Residues: CSVRETASSDEAFF.